The next 24 T cell receptor beta chains were all read from a single sample in a study of immune characteristics of hereditary and idiopathic chronic pancreatitis. Libraries were prepared by immunoSEQ multiplex PCR; TCRdb keeps only in-frame clonotypes and omits some of them. This table holds over a thousand clones, 69% found once. Chronic pancreatitis tissue was collected during total pancreatectomy with islet autotransplantation. The source material was pancreas tissue with hereditary chronic pancreatitis. These receptors were collected from a human donor with chronic pancreatitis.

The chain is built from TRBV12-5 and TRBJ1-1; TRBD1 matches 7 bases. CDR1 is LGHNT, CDR2 FRNRAP, per germline. The CDR3 totals 15 residues. The V and J ends lost 4 bases and 11 bases, in that order; junction bases with no gene match: 16. CDR3 residues: CASGSQGRPLHEAFF. CDR3 DNA sequence: TGTGCTAGTGGTTCACAGGGGCGCCCCCTCCATGAGGCTTTCTTT.

This clone ranks as large. This rearrangement joins TRBV6-6 to TRBJ1-2; D not resolved. There are 11 residues in the CDR3. The V and J ends lost 7 bases and 1 base respectively, with 4 bases between them. From germline, CDR1 is MNHNY and CDR2 SVGAGI (reference sequence). The CDR3 loop reads CASNVNYGYTF. CDR3 coding DNA: TGTGCCAGCAATGTTAACTATGGCTACACCTTC.

This clone has more than one count but fewer than ten. The chain couples TRBV27 to TRBJ2-1, with D uncertain. Between the trimmed V and J ends, which lost 3 bases and 6 bases, there was a span of 12 bases. This CDR3 has 14 residues. Germline-derived CDR1 and CDR2 are MNHEY and SMNVEV (reference sequence). The CDR3 loop reads CASSLGKAGNEQFF. The CDR3 bases are TGTGCCAGCAGTTTGGGGAAGGCAGGCAATGAGCAGTTCTTC.

This chain uses TRBV14 with TRBJ2-3; 11 nucleotides match TRBD1. J gave up 2 bases and V 5 bases, and 6 bases lay outside the gene matches. The germline V gene has CDR1 SGHDN and CDR2 FVKESK. The CDR3 runs to 16 residues. The CDR3 sequence is CASSGTGGFVTDTQYF. The DNA of the CDR3 is TGTGCCAGCAGCGGGACAGGGGGTTTTGTCACAGATACGCAGTATTTT.

The chain uses TRBV2 and TRBJ2-3; a possible D gene is TRBD2 (6 bases). The germline V gene encodes CDR1 SNHLY and CDR2 FYNNEI. This CDR3 spans 16 amino acids. Trimming pared 5 bases from V and 0 bases from J, leaving 15 bases between. CDR3 in amino acids: CASSQSSAPSTDTQYF. DNA of the CDR3: TGTGCCAGCAGTCAATCTAGCGCACCTAGCACAGATACGCAGTATTTT.

V gene TRBV7-2 combines with J gene TRBJ2-7, with TRBD2 identical over 11 bases. The CDR3 sequence is 16 residues long. Germline CDR1 SGHTA, CDR2 FQGNSA. With V trimmed by 0 bases and J by 3 bases, 4 bases remained unmatched. CDR3 in amino acids: CASSLAPSGGLYEQYF. The DNA for the CDR3 is TGTGCCAGCAGCTTAGCTCCTAGCGGGGGGCTCTACGAGCAGTACTTC.

This clone turned up a few times. The chain recombines TRBV18 with TRBJ2-4; D is unclear. The CDR3 consists of 13 residues. The germline gives CDR1 KGHSH, CDR2 LQKENI. V lost 2 bases and J 7 bases, leaving 9 bases between the germline ends. The CDR3 is CASSPSVDNIQYF. CDR3 DNA sequence: TGTGCCAGCTCACCATCGGTAGACAACATTCAGTACTTC.

This clone counts as large. The V and J genes are TRBV19 and TRBJ1-1; D not certain. Germline lookup yields CDR1 LNHDA and CDR2 SQIVND (reference sequence). The CDR3 length is 11 residues. V dropped 7 bases and J dropped 7 bases, with 10 bases sitting between them. The chain's CDR3 is CASMAGLEAFF. The CDR3 bases are TGTGCCAGTATGGCCGGGCTTGAAGCTTTCTTT.

The rearrangement joins TRBV6-6 to TRBJ1-1; TRBD1 matches at 7 bases. The ends lost 6 bases at V and 0 bases at J; junction bases unmatched: 4. In germline, CDR1 is MNHNY, CDR2 SVGAGI (reference sequence). There are 14 residues in the CDR3. CDR3 protein: CASSPTGLNTEAFF. In DNA, the CDR3 is TGTGCCAGCAGCCCGACAGGGCTGAACACTGAAGCTTTCTTT.

This sequence joins TRBV7-7 and TRBJ2-1; D may be TRBD2 (6 bases). CDR3 size: 15 residues. With 5 bases removed from V and 8 bases from J, the gap between germline ends came to 19 bases. Germline loops: CDR1 SSHAT, CDR2 FNYEAQ (reference sequence). CDR3 DNA: TGTGCCAGCAGCCCTACTAGCACTCGTTGGGATGAGCAGTTCTTC. Its translation: CASSPTSTRWDEQFF.

This clone ranks as large (0.1 to 1%). V and J are TRBV6-2 or TRBV6-3 and TRBJ2-1; TRBD2 aligns across 10 bases. Germline-derived CDR1 and CDR2 are MNHEY and SVGEGT. This CDR3 has 14 residues. Germline trimming cut 5 bases from V and 7 bases from J; bases unmatched to any gene: 5. The CDR3 protein is CASSQLAGFNEQFF. CDR3 nucleotides: TGTGCCAGCAGTCAACTAGCGGGGTTTAATGAGCAGTTCTTC.

This rearrangement joins TRBV5-1 to TRBJ2-7; perhaps TRBD2 as D (5 bases). CDR3 length equals 14 residues. V lost 1 base to trimming and J lost 0 bases, with 8 bases between them. Looked up from germline, CDR1 is SGHRS and CDR2 is YFSETQ. CDR3 nucleotide sequence: TGCGCCAGCAGCTTGTACGGGATCTCCTACGAGCAGTACTTC. This translates into CASSLYGISYEQYF. Drawing the rest from reference TRBV5-1 and TRBJ2-7, the complete variable domain is KAGVTQTPRYLIKTRGQQVTLSCSPISGHRSVSWYQQTPGQGLQFLFEYFSETQRNKGNFPGRFSGRQFSNSRSEMNVSTLELGDSALYLCASSLYGISYEQYFGPGTRLTVT.

The V gene is TRBV27, the J gene TRBJ1-1; 7 bases are shared with TRBD1. CDR1 is MNHEY and CDR2 is SMNVEV in the germline V gene (reference sequence). The CDR3 is 14 residues long. The ends lost 3 bases at V and 2 bases at J; junction bases unmatched: 3. CDR3 residues: CASSFGTANTEAFF. The CDR3 DNA reads as TGTGCCAGCAGTTTTGGGACAGCTAACACTGAAGCTTTCTTT.

V usage is TRBV20-1 and J usage is TRBJ2-3; D gene unclear. Per the germline V gene, CDR1 is DFQATT and CDR2 is SNEGSKA (reference sequence). This CDR3 region has 11 residues. V shed 0 bases and J shed 8 bases, with 6 bases lying between them. The CDR3 DNA reads as TGCAGTGCTAGAGATCTGAGTACGCAGTATTTT. Its translation is CSARDLSTQYF.

V is TRBV12-5 and J is TRBJ1-2; D is ambiguous. CDR1 LGHNT and CDR2 FRNRAP come from the germline V gene. V was clipped by 1 base and J by 2 bases, with 8 bases between them. This CDR3 region has 14 residues. The CDR3 sequence: CASGLGERNYGYTF. The CDR3 nucleotides are TGTGCTAGTGGTTTGGGTGAGAGGAACTATGGCTACACCTTC.

The J gene is TRBJ2-3, the V gene TRBV2, with 7 nucleotides matching TRBD2. J lost 1 base, V lost 4 bases, and 5 bases had no gene match. The germline V gene has CDR1 SNHLY and CDR2 FYNNEI. The CDR3 is 15 residues long. CDR3 protein: CASSGGSGRTDTQYF. CDR3 nucleotide sequence: TGTGCCAGCAGTGGCGGTAGCGGGCGCACAGATACGCAGTATTTT. Full variable domain (rest looked up from reference TRBV2 and TRBJ2-3): EPEVTQTPSHQVTQMGQEVILRCVPISNHLYFYWYRQILGQKVEFLVSFYNNEISEKSEIFDDQFSVERPDGSNFTLKIRSTKLEDSAMYFCASSGGSGRTDTQYFGPGTRLTVL.

J is TRBJ2-7 and V is TRBV7-9, with 7 positions matching TRBD1. This CDR3 comprises 14 residues. From germline, CDR1 is SEHNR and CDR2 FQNEAQ (reference sequence). The ends lost 8 bases at V and 1 base at J; junction bases unmatched: 8. CDR3 coding DNA: TGTGCCAGCCGAAGTATACAGGGGTCCTACGAGCAGTACTTC. This translates into CASRSIQGSYEQYF.

The V and J genes are TRBV6-5 and TRBJ1-6; D perhaps matches TRBD1 (5 bases). CDR1 is MNHEY, CDR2 SVGAGI, per germline. V dropped 6 bases and J dropped 7 bases, with 10 bases sitting between them. CDR3 length equals 13 residues. CDR3 nucleotides: TGTGCCAGCAGGGGCAGGGTCAATTCACCCCTCCACTTT. It is translated as CASRGRVNSPLHF.

The chain couples TRBV29-1 to TRBJ2-3; 7 nucleotides match TRBD1. Trimming took 3 bases from V and 2 from J; bases not matched to a gene: 8. The CDR3 spans 15 residues. In germline, CDR1 is SQVTM, CDR2 ANQGSEA. CDR3: CSVDLGQGVTDTQYF. The CDR3 DNA reads TGCAGCGTTGATCTGGGGCAGGGGGTCACAGATACGCAGTATTTT.

The rearrangement joins TRBV19 to TRBJ1-1; 9 bases are a match to TRBD1. Germline V gene sequence: CDR1 LNHDA, CDR2 SQIVND (reference sequence). This CDR3 is built from 15 residues. With V trimmed by 5 bases and J by 4 bases, 8 bases remained unmatched. CDR3 amino acids: CASSEGTGRRTEAFF. The CDR3 coding sequence is TGTGCCAGTAGTGAAGGGACAGGGCGACGCACTGAAGCTTTCTTT.

The V call is TRBV9, the J call TRBJ1-1; tentatively, D is TRBD1 (5 bases). Trimming stripped 3 bases from V and 5 bases from J, with 17 bases between. The germline CDR1 and CDR2 sequences are SGDLS and YYNGEE. CDR3 length: 15 residues. CDR3 in DNA: TGTGCCAGCAGCGCCGAGGGGCATGAGGGGACTGAAGCTTTCTTT. Translated, it gives CASSAEGHEGTEAFF.

The rearrangement links TRBV6-5 to TRBJ1-2; the D gene is possibly TRBD1 (6 bases). The CDR3 extends over 14 amino acids. Trimming removed 10 bases from V and 2 bases from J, with 17 bases in between. CDR1 and CDR2 (germline): MNHEY, SVGAGI. The CDR3 region has the DNA TGTGCCACCCGGGGAGAGGGGGTGAACTATGGCTACACCTTC. Its translation: CATRGEGVNYGYTF.

The chain uses TRBV27 and TRBJ2-3; tentatively, D is TRBD2 (6 bases). Germline CDR1 is MNHEY and CDR2 is SMNVEV (reference sequence). This CDR3 comprises 13 residues. Trimming removed 7 bases from V and 6 bases from J, with 14 bases in between. CDR3 region: CASTPRGRDTQYF. In DNA form, the CDR3 reads TGTGCCAGCACCCCCCGTGGGAGGGATACGCAGTATTTT.

This clone was recorded only once. The V and J genes are TRBV6-5 and TRBJ1-2; the D is unclear. V was clipped by 5 bases and J by 5 bases, with 9 bases between them. Germline loops: CDR1 MNHEY, CDR2 SVGAGI. The CDR3 totals 12 residues. In DNA form, the CDR3 reads TGTGCCAGCAGTATGAGGAGTTATGGCTACACCTTC. Translated, it gives CASSMRSYGYTF.